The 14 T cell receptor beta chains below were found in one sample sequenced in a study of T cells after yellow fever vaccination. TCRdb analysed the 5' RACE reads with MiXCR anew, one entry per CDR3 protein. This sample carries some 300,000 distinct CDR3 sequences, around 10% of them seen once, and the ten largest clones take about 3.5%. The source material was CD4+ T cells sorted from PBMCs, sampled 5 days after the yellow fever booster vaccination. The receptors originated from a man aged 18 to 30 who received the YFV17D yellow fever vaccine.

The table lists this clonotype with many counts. The CDR3 DNA reads as TGCGCCAGCAGCCAAGAGGACCGACTCGGAAATCAGCCCCAGCATTTT. It is translated as CASSQEDRLGNQPQHF. This sequence joins TRBV4-1 and TRBJ1-5; no reliable D call. CDR3 length: 16 residues. Trimming cost V 0 bases and J 4 bases, with 13 bases left between them. In germline, CDR1 is MGHRA, CDR2 YSYEKL.

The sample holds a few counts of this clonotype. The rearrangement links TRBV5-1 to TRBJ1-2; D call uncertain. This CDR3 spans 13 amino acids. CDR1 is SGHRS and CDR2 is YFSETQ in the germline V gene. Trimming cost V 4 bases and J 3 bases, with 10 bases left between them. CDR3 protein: CASSAGYDYGYTF. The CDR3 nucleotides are TGCGCCAGCAGCGCGGGCTACGACTATGGCTACACCTTC.

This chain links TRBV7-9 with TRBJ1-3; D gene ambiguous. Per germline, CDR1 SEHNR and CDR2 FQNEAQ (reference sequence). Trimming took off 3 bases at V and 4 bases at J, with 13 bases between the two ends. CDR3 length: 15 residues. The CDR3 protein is CASSLDGNPGNTIYF. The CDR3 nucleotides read TGTGCCAGCAGCTTGGACGGGAACCCGGGAAACACCATATATTTT.

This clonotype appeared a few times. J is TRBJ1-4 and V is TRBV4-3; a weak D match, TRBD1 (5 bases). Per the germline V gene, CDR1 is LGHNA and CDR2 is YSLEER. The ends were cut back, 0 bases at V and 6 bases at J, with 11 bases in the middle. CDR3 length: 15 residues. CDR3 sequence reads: CASSQELRGHEKLFF. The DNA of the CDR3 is TGCGCCAGCAGCCAAGAGTTGAGGGGACATGAAAAACTGTTTTTT.

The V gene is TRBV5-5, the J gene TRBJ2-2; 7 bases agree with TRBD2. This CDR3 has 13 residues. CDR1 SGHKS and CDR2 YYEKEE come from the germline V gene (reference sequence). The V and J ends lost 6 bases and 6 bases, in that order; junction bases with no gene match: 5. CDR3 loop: CASNHGRAGELFF. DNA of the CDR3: TGTGCCAGCAACCATGGGAGGGCCGGGGAGCTGTTTTTT.

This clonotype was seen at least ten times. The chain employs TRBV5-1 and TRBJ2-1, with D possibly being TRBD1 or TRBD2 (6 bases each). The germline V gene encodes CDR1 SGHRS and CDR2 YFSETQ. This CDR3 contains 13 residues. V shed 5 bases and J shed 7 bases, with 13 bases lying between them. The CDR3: CASSPRRGNEQFF. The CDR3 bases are TGCGCCAGCAGTCCCCGGAGGGGGAATGAGCAGTTCTTC. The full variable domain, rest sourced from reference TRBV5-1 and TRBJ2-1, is KAGVTQTPRYLIKTRGQQVTLSCSPISGHRSVSWYQQTPGQGLQFLFEYFSETQRNKGNFPGRFSGRQFSNSRSEMNVSTLELGDSALYLCASSPRRGNEQFFGPGTRLTVL.

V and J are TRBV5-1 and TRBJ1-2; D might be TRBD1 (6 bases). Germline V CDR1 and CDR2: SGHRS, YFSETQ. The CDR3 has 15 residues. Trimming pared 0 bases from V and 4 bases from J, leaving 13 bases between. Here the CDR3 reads CASSLGTGGGYGYTF. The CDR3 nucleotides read TGCGCCAGCAGCTTGGGCACGGGGGGCGGCTATGGCTACACCTTC.

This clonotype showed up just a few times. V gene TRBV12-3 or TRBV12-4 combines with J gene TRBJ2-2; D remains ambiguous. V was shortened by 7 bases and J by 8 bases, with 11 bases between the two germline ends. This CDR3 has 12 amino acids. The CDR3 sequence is CASTPMMGELFF. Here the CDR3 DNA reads TGTGCCAGCACCCCGATGATGGGGGAGCTGTTTTTT.

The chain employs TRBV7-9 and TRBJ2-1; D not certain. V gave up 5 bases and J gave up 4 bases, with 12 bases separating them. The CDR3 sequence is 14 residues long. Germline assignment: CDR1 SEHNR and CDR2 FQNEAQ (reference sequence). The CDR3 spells CASSLGIRYNEQFF. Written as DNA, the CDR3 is TGTGCCAGCAGCCTAGGTATCCGATACAATGAGCAGTTCTTC.

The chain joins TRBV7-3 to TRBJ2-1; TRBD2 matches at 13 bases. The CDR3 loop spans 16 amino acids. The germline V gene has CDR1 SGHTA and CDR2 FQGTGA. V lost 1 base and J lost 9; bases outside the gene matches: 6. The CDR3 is CASSLRALAGGSEQFF. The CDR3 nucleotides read TGTGCCAGCAGCTTAAGAGCACTAGCGGGGGGGTCTGAGCAGTTCTTC.

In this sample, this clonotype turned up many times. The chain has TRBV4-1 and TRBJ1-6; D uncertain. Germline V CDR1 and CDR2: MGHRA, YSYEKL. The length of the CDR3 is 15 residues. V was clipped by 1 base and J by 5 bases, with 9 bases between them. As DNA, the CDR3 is TGCGCCAGCAGCCAAGCGGGTTTAAATAATTCACCCCTCCACTTT. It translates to CASSQAGLNNSPLHF.

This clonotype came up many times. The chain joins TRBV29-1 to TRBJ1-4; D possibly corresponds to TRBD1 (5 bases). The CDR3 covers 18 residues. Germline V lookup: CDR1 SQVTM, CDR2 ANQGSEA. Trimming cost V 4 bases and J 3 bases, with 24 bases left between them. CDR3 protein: CSVANEIGGGHPNEKLFF. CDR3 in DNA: TGCAGCGTTGCCAATGAAATCGGGGGAGGCCACCCTAATGAAAAACTGTTTTTT.

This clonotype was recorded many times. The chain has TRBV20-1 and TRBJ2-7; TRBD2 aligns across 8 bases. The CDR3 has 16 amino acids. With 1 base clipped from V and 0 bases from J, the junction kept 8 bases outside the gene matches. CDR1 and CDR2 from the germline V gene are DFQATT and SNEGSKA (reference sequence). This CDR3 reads CSARAGAGATSYEQYF. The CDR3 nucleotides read TGCAGTGCTAGAGCAGGAGCGGGGGCGACCTCCTACGAGCAGTACTTC.

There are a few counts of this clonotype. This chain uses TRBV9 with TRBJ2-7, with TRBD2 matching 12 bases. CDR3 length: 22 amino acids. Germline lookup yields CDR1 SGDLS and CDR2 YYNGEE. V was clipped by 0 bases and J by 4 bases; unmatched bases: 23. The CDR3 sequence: CASSVDRGAGLAGPPTRYEQYF. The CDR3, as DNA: TGTGCCAGCAGCGTAGACCGGGGTGCCGGACTAGCGGGGCCTCCGACGCGTTACGAGCAGTACTTC.